What follows are 5 T cell receptor beta chains derived from one specimen sequenced in a study of cytomegalovirus exposure and HLA in healthy donors. Vbeta (60) and Jbeta (13) primers were used in the PCR. Sequencing used immunoSEQ multiplex PCR; TCRdb keeps in-frame clones, though not all of them. The data contain roughly 200,000 clones, roughly 68% of them singletons. The sample consisted of PBMCs. Every receptor here comes from a woman in her 30s in good health and CMV-seronegative.

Worth noting for this clone: The junction and the germline gene differ at one end; a read error may be behind it. J is TRBJ2-1 and V is TRBV7-3; D is possibly TRBD1 (5 bases). This CDR3 comprises 12 residues. Looked up from germline, CDR1 is SGHTA and CDR2 is FQGTGA. CDR3 in amino acids: CATSPVLGLRVF. Here the CDR3 DNA reads TGTGCCACCTCACCAGTTCTTGGTCTCAGGGTCTTC.

The rearrangement links TRBV14 to TRBJ2-3, with D unclear. Germline V lookup: CDR1 SGHDN, CDR2 FVKESK. The V end was cut by 2 bases, the J end by 2 bases, with 11 bases between. This CDR3 comprises 15 residues. CDR3 nucleotide sequence: TGTGCCAGCAGCCAAAGTCTATTCGACACAGATACGCAGTATTTT. Translated: CASSQSLFDTDTQYF.

The chain is built from TRBV6-8 and TRBJ2-5; 7 bases map to TRBD1. The J call may not be correct, given that the DNA end is closer to TRBJ2-7. This CDR3 has 15 residues. Looked up from germline, CDR1 is MNHGY and CDR2 is SAAAGT. CDR3 sequence reads: CASSRGGAAAYEQYF. As DNA, the CDR3 is TGTGCCAGCAGTAGAGGGGGCGCAGCGGCCTACGAGCAGTACTTC.

The CDR3 DNA reads as TGTGCCAGCAGTTTGACTAGCGGGATTACAGATACGCAGTATTTT. It is translated as CASSLTSGITDTQYF. The chain uses TRBV27 and TRBJ2-3, with 11 bases lining up with TRBD2. Trimming removed 3 bases from V and 3 bases from J; junction bases left unmatched: 2. This CDR3 spans 15 amino acids. Germline V lookup: CDR1 MNHEY, CDR2 SMNVEV (reference sequence).

This rearrangement joins TRBV7-2 to TRBJ1-1; 7 bases are a match to TRBD1. The CDR3 covers 14 residues. Per germline, CDR1 SGHTA and CDR2 FQGNSA. V gave up 3 bases and J gave up 8 bases; unmatched junction bases: 9. The CDR3 is CASSFTGARGEAFF. CDR3 sequence (DNA): TGTGCCAGCAGCTTTACAGGGGCCCGGGGGGAAGCTTTCTTT. Filled out from reference TRBV7-2 and TRBJ1-1, the complete variable domain reads GAGVSQSPSNKVTEKGKDVELRCDPISGHTALYWYRQSLGQGLEFLIYFQGNSAPDKSGLPSDRFSAERTGGSVSTLTIQRTQQEDSAVYLCASSFTGARGEAFFGQGTRLTVV.